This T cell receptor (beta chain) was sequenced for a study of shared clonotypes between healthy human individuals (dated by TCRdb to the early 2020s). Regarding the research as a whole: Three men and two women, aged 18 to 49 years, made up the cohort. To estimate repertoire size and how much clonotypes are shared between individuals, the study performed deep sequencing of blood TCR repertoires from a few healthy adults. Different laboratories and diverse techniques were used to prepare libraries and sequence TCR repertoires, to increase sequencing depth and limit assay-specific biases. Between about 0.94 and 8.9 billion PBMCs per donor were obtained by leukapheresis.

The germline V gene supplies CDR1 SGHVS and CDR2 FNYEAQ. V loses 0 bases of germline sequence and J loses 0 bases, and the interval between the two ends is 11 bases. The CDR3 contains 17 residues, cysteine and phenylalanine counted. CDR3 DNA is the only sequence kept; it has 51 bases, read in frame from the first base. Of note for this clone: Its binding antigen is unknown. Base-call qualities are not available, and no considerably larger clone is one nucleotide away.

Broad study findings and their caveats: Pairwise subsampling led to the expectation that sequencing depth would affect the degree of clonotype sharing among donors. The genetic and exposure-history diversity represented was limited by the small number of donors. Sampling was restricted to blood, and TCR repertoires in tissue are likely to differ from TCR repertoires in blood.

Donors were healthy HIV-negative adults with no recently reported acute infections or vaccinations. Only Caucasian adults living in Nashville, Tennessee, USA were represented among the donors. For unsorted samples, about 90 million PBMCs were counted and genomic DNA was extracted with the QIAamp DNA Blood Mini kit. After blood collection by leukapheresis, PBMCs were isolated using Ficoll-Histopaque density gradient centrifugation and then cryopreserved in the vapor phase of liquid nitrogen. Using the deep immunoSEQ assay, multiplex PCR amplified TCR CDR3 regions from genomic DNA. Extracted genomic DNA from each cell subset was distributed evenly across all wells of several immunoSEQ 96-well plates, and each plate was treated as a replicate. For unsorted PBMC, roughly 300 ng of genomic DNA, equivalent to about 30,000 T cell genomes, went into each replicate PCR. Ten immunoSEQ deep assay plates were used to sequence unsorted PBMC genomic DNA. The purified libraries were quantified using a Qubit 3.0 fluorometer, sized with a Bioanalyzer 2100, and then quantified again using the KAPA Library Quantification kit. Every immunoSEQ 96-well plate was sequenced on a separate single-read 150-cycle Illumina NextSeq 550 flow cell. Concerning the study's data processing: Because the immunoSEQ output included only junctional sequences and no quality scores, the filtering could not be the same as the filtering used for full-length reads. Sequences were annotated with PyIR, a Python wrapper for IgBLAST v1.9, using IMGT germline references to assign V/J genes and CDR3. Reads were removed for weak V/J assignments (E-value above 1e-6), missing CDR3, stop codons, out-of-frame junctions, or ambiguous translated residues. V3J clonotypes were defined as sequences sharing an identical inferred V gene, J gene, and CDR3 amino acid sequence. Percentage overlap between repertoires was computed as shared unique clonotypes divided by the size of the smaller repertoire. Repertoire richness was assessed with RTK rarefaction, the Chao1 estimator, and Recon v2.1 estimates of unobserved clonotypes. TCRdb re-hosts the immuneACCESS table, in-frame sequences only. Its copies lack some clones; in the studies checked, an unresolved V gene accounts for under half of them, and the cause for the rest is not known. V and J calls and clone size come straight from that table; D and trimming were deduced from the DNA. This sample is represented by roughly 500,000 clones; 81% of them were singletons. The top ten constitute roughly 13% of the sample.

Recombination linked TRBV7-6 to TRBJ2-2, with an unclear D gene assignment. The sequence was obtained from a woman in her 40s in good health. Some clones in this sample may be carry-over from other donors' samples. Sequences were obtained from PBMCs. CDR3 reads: CASSLAAQVANTGELFF. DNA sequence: TGTGCCAGCAGCTTAGCGGCCCAGGTGGCGAACACCGGGGAGCTGTTTTTT.